The next 21 T cell receptor beta chains were all read from a single sample in a study of cytomegalovirus exposure and HLA in healthy donors. 60 Vbeta and 13 Jbeta primers were used in PCR. Clones were sequenced by immunoSEQ multiplex PCR, and TCRdb holds only the in-frame ones, with some missing. This sample has under 200,000 clones, with about four fifths found just once. The source material was PBMCs. The source of these receptors is a girl between 5 and 17 years old in good health and CMV-seropositive.

This clone turned up a few times. V and J are TRBV30 and TRBJ2-1, with 8 positions matching TRBD2. The germline V gene has CDR1 GTSNPN and CDR2 SVGIG (reference sequence). This CDR3 has 17 amino acids. The V and J ends lost 0 bases and 0 bases, in that order; junction bases with no gene match: 7. Written as DNA, the CDR3 is TGTGCCTGGAGTGTTTTAGCGGGGCCAGGCTCCTACAATGAGCAGTTCTTC. It translates to CAWSVLAGPGSYNEQFF.

CDR3 nucleotide sequence: TGTGCCAGCAGCCCCGGGACAGGGGGACACGAGCAGTACTTC. As protein: CASSPGTGGHEQYF. This chain uses TRBV11-3 with TRBJ2-7; 11 positions agree with TRBD1. Germline lookup yields CDR1 SGHNT and CDR2 YENEEA. The CDR3 consists of 14 residues. V shed 5 bases and J 5 bases; nucleotides not matched to a gene: 5.

V gene TRBV2 combines with J gene TRBJ1-5, with D maybe TRBD1 (5 bases). CDR1 is SNHLY, CDR2 FYNNEI, per germline. Trimming removed 6 bases from V and 3 bases from J, with 24 bases in between. There are 18 residues in the CDR3. CDR3 sequence: CASSLRPPRQLINQPQHF. As DNA, the CDR3 is TGTGCCAGCAGCCTCCGACCGCCAAGACAGCTGATCAATCAGCCCCAGCATTTT.

This sequence joins TRBV5-6 and TRBJ1-3; TRBD1 matches 9 bases. V lost 3 bases and J lost 0; bases outside the gene matches: 7. The CDR3 is made up of 17 amino acids. CDR1 and CDR2 (germline): SGHDT, YYEEEE. CDR3: CASSSYRDRASGNTIYF. DNA of the CDR3: TGTGCCAGCAGCTCCTATCGGGACAGGGCCTCTGGAAACACCATATATTTT.

The gene calls are TRBV28 and TRBJ2-3; 9 bases align to TRBD2. Germline values: CDR1 MDHEN, CDR2 SYDVKM. Trimming removed 2 bases from V and 9 bases from J; junction bases left unmatched: 6. The CDR3 covers 14 residues. The CDR3 DNA reads TGTGCCAGCAGTTTAGCACCCGGGACTAGCACGCAGTATTTT. Its protein is CASSLAPGTSTQYF.

The J gene is TRBJ1-5, the V gene TRBV2; D uncertain. Trimming left V 3 bases short and J 4 bases short, with 13 bases between. The CDR3 is 15 residues long. Germline CDR1 SNHLY, CDR2 FYNNEI. The CDR3 loop is CASSERPLGNQPQHF. CDR3 nucleotide sequence: TGTGCCAGCAGTGAGCGGCCCCTTGGGAATCAGCCCCAGCATTTT.

This CDR3 reads CASSDSPFYGYTF. Written as DNA, the CDR3 is TGTGCCAGCAGTGACAGTCCATTCTATGGCTACACCTTC. The chain has TRBV27 and TRBJ1-2, with D maybe TRBD1 (5 bases). CDR3 length: 13 residues. Trimming cost V 5 bases and J 4 bases, with 11 bases left between them. Germline CDR1 MNHEY, CDR2 SMNVEV (reference sequence).

The chain combines TRBV6-5 with TRBJ1-1; D remains ambiguous. Between the trimmed V and J ends, which lost 0 bases and 6 bases, there was a span of 11 bases. The CDR3 is 14 residues long. Germline assignment: CDR1 MNHEY and CDR2 SVGAGI. The CDR3 DNA reads as TGTGCCAGCAGTTACTCTCTTTCCAGTGCTGAAGCTTTCTTT. Encoded protein: CASSYSLSSAEAFF.

The CDR3 DNA sequence: TGCGCCGGTGCCGGAGATAGCGCAACAGATACGCAGTATTTT. Translating it yields CAGAGDSATDTQYF. V is TRBV10-2 and J is TRBJ2-3, with a tentative D call TRBD2 (5 bases). This CDR3 contains 14 residues. V was shortened by 11 bases and J by 3 bases, with 18 bases between the two germline ends. Per the germline V gene, CDR1 is WSHSY and CDR2 is SAAADI.

This clone was seen only a few times. The chain employs TRBV2 and TRBJ1-1; 7 bases map to TRBD1. J was trimmed by 1 base and V by 6 bases; bases with no gene match: 5. Germline loops: CDR1 SNHLY, CDR2 FYNNEI. The CDR3 runs to 14 residues. The CDR3 reads CASRITGENTEAFF. As DNA, the CDR3 is TGTGCCAGCAGGATCACAGGGGAGAACACTGAAGCTTTCTTT.

The rearrangement links TRBV10-3 to TRBJ2-1, with a tentative D call TRBD2 (5 bases). The CDR3 length is 14 residues. CDR1 and CDR2 from the germline V gene are ENHRY and SYGVKD. V shed 0 bases and J shed 2 bases, with 5 bases lying between them. The CDR3 is CAISESRAYNEQFF. The CDR3 nucleotides are TGTGCCATCAGTGAGTCGAGGGCCTACAATGAGCAGTTCTTC.

The V gene is TRBV4-2, the J gene TRBJ2-4; D is perhaps TRBD2 (6 bases). Germline values: CDR1 LGHNA, CDR2 YNFKEQ. The CDR3 is 15 residues long. Between the trimmed V and J ends, which lost 6 bases and 0 bases, there was a span of 12 bases. CDR3 sequence reads: CASSLLGGAKNIQYF. For the CDR3, the DNA is TGTGCCAGCAGTCTCTTGGGGGGAGCCAAAAACATTCAGTACTTC.

This clone was found once. The V call is TRBV7-4, the J call TRBJ1-4, with TRBD1 as a possible D gene (5 bases). With 0 bases removed from V and 10 bases from J, the gap between germline ends came to 18 bases. The CDR3 is made up of 16 amino acids. Germline V lookup: CDR1 SGHVT, CDR2 SQSDAQ. The CDR3 sequence is CASSLAWGGSLGKLFF. As DNA, the CDR3 is TGTGCCAGCAGCTTAGCCTGGGGGGGGTCGTTGGGAAAACTGTTTTTT. The full variable domain, with the rest looked up from reference TRBV7-4 and TRBJ1-4, is GAGVSQSPRYKVAKRGRDVALRCDSISGHVTLYWYRQTLGQGSEVLTYSQSDAQRDKSGRPSGRFSAERPERSVSTLKIQRTEQGDSAVYLCASSLAWGGSLGKLFFGSGTQLSVL.

The chain combines TRBV5-5 with TRBJ1-5; D remains ambiguous. Germline CDR1 and CDR2: SGHKS and YYEKEE (reference sequence). This CDR3 contains 14 residues. The V gene lost 3 bases and the J gene lost 3 bases, with 10 bases spanning the gap. The CDR3 nucleotides are TGTGCCAGCAGCTCTGGACTGTCCAATCAGCCCCAGCATTTT. Translating it yields CASSSGLSNQPQHF.

This rearrangement joins TRBV9 to TRBJ2-5; 8 bases are a match to TRBD1. The CDR3 loop spans 15 amino acids. Germline CDR1 SGDLS, CDR2 YYNGEE. After removal of 3 bases from V and 5 bases from J, the junction contained 9 bases not matched to a gene. The CDR3 sequence: CASSAWTGMEETQYF. CDR3 nucleotides: TGTGCCAGCAGCGCATGGACAGGGATGGAGGAGACCCAGTACTTC.

This clone was counted a few times. The chain links TRBV28 to TRBJ2-3; 14 bases line up with TRBD2. Trimming cost V 4 bases and J 4 bases; bases outside gene matches: 10. CDR1 is MDHEN, CDR2 SYDVKM, per germline. CDR3 length: 18 residues. Here the CDR3 reads CASSSGTSGSRSADTQYF. In DNA form, the CDR3 reads TGTGCCAGCAGTTCCGGGACTAGCGGGAGTAGGAGCGCAGATACGCAGTATTTT.

The rearrangement links TRBV13 to TRBJ1-3; maybe TRBD1 (6 bases). V shed 5 bases and J shed 7 bases, with 12 bases lying between them. CDR1 and CDR2 (germline): PRHDT, FYEKMQ (reference sequence). This CDR3 contains 13 residues. The CDR3 reads CASSTHRANTIYF. The CDR3 nucleotides read TGTGCCAGCAGCACACACAGGGCGAACACCATATATTTT.

The chain links TRBV7-3 to TRBJ2-3; tentatively, D is TRBD2 (6 bases). This CDR3 has 15 residues. V gave up 4 bases and J gave up 2 bases, with 13 bases separating them. CDR1 and CDR2 from the germline V gene are SGHTA and FQGTGA. CDR3 residues: CASSSRGLLTDTQYF. The CDR3 bases are TGTGCCAGCAGCTCCCGGGGGTTGCTCACAGATACGCAGTATTTT.

The rearrangement joins TRBV4-1 to TRBJ2-1; TRBD1 matches at 8 bases. CDR1 is MGHRA and CDR2 is YSYEKL in the germline V gene. The CDR3 sequence is 18 residues long. Trimming at V came to 4 bases and at J to 9 bases, leaving 20 bases not matched to a gene. The CDR3 loop is CASSRSRQGSSGVGEQFF. The DNA of the CDR3 is TGCGCCAGCAGCCGGTCAAGACAGGGGTCCTCTGGGGTCGGTGAGCAGTTCTTC.

The V and J genes are TRBV28 and TRBJ1-5; D unresolved. V was clipped by 3 bases and J by 6 bases, with 12 bases between them. Per the germline V gene, CDR1 is MDHEN and CDR2 is SYDVKM. The CDR3 runs to 14 residues. Here the CDR3 DNA reads TGTGCCAGCAGTTTGGCCAGTCGCCGTCAGCCCCAGCATTTT. Translating it yields CASSLASRRQPQHF.

This clone occurred a few times. V gene TRBV7-9 combines with J gene TRBJ2-7; D is possibly TRBD2 (5 bases). V was trimmed by 3 bases and J by 0 bases, leaving 12 bases between them. The CDR3 is 15 residues long. Per germline, CDR1 SEHNR and CDR2 FQNEAQ (reference sequence). Here the CDR3 reads CASSFLPSLSYEQYF. In nucleotides, the CDR3 is TGTGCCAGCAGCTTTCTACCTAGCCTCTCCTACGAGCAGTACTTC. Full variable domain (remainder filled in from reference TRBV7-9 and TRBJ2-7): DTGVSQNPRHKITKRGQNVTFRCDPISEHNRLYWYRQTLGQGPEFLTYFQNEAQLEKSRLLSDRFSAERPKGSFSTLEIQRTEQGDSAMYLCASSFLPSLSYEQYFGPGTRLTVT.